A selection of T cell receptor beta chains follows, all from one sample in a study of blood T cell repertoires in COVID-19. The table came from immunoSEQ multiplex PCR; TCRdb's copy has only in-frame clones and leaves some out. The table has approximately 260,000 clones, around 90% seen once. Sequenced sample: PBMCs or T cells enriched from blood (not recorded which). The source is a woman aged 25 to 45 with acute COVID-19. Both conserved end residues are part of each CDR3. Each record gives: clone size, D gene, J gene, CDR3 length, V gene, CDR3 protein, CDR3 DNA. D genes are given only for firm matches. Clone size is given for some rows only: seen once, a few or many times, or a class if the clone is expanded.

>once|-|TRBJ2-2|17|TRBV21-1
CASSKGVESGGTGELFF
TGTGCCAGCAGCAAAGGCGTCGAAAGCGGGGGGACCGGGGAGCTGTTTTTT
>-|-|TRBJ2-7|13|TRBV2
CASSGDNSYEQYF
TGTGCCAGCAGTGGAGACAACTCCTACGAGCAGTACTTC
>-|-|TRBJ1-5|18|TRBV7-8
CASSLEPWTADSNQPQHF
TGTGCCAGCAGCTTAGAGCCCTGGACAGCGGATAGCAATCAGCCCCAGCATTTT
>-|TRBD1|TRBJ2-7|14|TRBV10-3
CAAAARDSSYEQYF
TGTGCCGCGGCCGCCCGGGACAGCTCCTACGAGCAGTACTTC
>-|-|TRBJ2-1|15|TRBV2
CASSVDSGSYNEQFF
TGTGCCAGCAGTGTGGACAGTGGCTCCTACAATGAGCAGTTCTTC
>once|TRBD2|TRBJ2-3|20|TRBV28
CASSFGGGLAGGLAADTQYF
TGTGCCAGCAGTTTCGGGGGTGGACTAGCGGGAGGGTTGGCGGCAGATACGCAGTATTTT
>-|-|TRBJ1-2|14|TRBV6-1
CASSYWAESYGYTF
TGTGCCAGCAGTTATTGGGCAGAGTCCTATGGCTACACCTTC
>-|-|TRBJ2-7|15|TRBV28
CASSYNSRPFYEQYF
TGTGCCAGCAGTTACAACAGTAGACCATTTTACGAGCAGTACTTC
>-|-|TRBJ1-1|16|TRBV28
CASSSSRTPMNTEAFF
TGTGCCAGCAGTTCCTCTCGGACACCTATGAACACTGAAGCTTTCTTT
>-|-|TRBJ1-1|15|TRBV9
CASSVVVGGPGIVSF
TGTGCCAGCAGCGTAGTGGTGGGAGGGCCCGGTATAGTTTCGTTT
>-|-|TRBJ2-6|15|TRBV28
CASSSNRASLFVLTF
TGTGCCAGCAGTTCTAACAGGGCCTCCCTCTTTGTCCTGACTTTC
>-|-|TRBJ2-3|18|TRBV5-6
CASSLGWSGRSSTDTQYF
TGTGCCAGCAGCTTGGGTTGGAGCGGGCGGTCTAGCACAGATACGCAGTATTTT
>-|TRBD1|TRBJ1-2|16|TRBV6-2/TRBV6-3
CASSRPPGQNIYGYTF
TGTGCCAGCAGCCGACCTCCGGGACAGAATATTTATGGCTACACCTTC
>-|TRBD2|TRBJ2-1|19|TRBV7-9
CASSLAGLAGTSSYNEQFF
TGTGCCAGCAGCTTAGCAGGACTAGCGGGAACGAGCTCCTACAATGAGCAGTTCTTC
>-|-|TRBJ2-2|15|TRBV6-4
CASSDSVEGTGELFF
TGTGCCAGCAGTGACTCGGTAGAGGGTACCGGGGAGCTGTTTTTT
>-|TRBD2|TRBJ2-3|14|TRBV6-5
CASSRTSGEYTQYF
TGTGCCAGCAGCAGGACTAGCGGAGAGTATACGCAGTATTTT
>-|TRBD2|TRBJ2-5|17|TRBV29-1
CSVGLTGTSGIMKTQYF
TGCAGCGTTGGCTTGACAGGGACTAGCGGGATTATGAAGACCCAGTACTTC
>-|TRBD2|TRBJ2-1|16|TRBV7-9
CASSRPGTSGSDEQFF
TGTGCCAGCAGCCGTCCCGGGACTAGCGGGAGTGATGAGCAGTTCTTC
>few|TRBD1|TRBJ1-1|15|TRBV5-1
CASSAMGQVSTEAFF
TGCGCCAGCAGCGCGATGGGACAGGTCAGCACTGAAGCTTTCTTT
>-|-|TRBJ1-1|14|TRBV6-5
CASSKQGLNTEAFF
TGTGCCAGCAGTAAACAGGGTTTGAACACTGAAGCTTTCTTT
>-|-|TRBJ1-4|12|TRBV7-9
CASSGGGEKLFF
TGTGCCAGCAGCGGGGGAGGGGAAAAACTGTTTTTT
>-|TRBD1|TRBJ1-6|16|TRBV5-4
CASMTSGTGLNSPLHF
TGTGCCAGCATGACTTCCGGGACAGGGTTAAATTCACCCCTCCACTTT
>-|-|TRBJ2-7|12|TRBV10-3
CAISDNSYEQYF
TGTGCCATCAGTGACAACTCCTACGAGCAGTACTTC
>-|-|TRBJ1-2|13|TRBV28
CASHTGNIYGYTF
TGTGCCAGCCATACAGGGAACATCTATGGCTACACCTTC
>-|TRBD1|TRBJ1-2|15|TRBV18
CASSSKRTGFDGYTF
TGTGCCAGCTCATCCAAACGGACAGGGTTCGACGGCTACACCTTC
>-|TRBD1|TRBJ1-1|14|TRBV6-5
CASSYSTGHTEAFF
TGTGCCAGCAGTTACTCGACAGGGCACACTGAAGCTTTCTTT
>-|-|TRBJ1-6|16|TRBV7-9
CASSLELRGGNSPLHF
TGTGCCAGCAGCTTAGAATTGCGGGGGGGGAATTCACCCCTCCACTTT
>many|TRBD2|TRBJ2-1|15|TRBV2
CASIRTGGPGNEQFF
TGTGCCAGCATTAGAACGGGAGGGCCGGGCAATGAGCAGTTCTTC
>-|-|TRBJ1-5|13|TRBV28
CASSLGGDQPQHF
TGTGCCAGCAGTTTAGGGGGCGATCAGCCCCAGCATTTT
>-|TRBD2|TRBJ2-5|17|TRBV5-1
CASSFGLAALLQETQYF
TGCGCCAGCAGCTTCGGACTAGCGGCACTCCTTCAAGAGACCCAGTACTTC
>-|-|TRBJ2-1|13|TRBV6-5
CASKLRRNNEQFF
TGTGCCAGCAAGCTGCGGAGGAACAATGAGCAGTTCTTC